Only one count was recorded for the clone carrying this T cell receptor (beta chain). Its antigen is unidentified. This entry comes from a study of cytomegalovirus exposure and HLA in healthy donors. Background on the study: Earlier findings included 100 million to 130 million unique TCR beta sequences obtained from 180 million or so T cells. Some 80 million unique TCRs from HLA-typed donors were held in an early data release. Findings and caveats of the study: Reported results showed that the classifier diagnosed cytomegalovirus status with high specificity and sensitivity. Across donors, presence/absence analyses took sequencing depth to be roughly uniform.

Primers included in the PCR were 60 Vbeta and 13 Jbeta primers. Produced via immunoSEQ multiplex PCR; TCRdb's table is partial and in-frame only. The table has around 89,000 clones, roughly 80% seen once. The germline CDR1 and CDR2 sequences are SNHLY and FYNNEI. CDR3 length: 13 residues. The chain links TRBV2 to TRBJ1-5; TRBD1 might be the D (5 bases). Sequencing was carried out using PBMCs. The source is a man in his forties in good health and CMV-seronegative. CDR3 coding DNA: TGTGCAGGGGCGTGGAATGGCAATCAGCCCCAGCATTTT. Translated: CAGAWNGNQPQHF.